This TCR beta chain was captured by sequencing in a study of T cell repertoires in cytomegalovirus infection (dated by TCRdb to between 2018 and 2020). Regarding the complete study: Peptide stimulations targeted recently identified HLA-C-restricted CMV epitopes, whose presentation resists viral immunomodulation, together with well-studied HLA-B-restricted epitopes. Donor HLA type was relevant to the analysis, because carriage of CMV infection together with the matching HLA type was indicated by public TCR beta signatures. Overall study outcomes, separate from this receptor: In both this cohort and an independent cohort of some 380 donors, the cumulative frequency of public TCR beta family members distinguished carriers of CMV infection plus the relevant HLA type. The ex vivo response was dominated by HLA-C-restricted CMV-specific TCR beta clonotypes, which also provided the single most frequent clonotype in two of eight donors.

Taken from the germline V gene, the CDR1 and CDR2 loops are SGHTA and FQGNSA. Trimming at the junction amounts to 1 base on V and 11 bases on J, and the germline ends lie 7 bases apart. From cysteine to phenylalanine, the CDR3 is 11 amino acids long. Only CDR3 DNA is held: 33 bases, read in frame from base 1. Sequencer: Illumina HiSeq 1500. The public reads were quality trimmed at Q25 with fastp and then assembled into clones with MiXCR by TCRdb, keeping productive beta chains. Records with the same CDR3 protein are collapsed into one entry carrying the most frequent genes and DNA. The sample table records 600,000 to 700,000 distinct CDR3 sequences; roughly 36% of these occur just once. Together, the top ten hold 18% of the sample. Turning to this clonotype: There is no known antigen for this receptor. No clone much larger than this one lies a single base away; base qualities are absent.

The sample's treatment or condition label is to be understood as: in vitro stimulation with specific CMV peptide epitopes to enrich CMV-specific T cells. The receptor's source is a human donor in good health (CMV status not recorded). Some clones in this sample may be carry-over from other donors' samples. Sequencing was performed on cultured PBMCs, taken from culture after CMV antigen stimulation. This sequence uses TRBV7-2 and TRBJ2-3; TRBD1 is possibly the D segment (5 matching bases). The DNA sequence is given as TGTGCCAGCAGCTTAGTTCAGGGGCAGTATTTT. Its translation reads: CASSLVQGQYF.